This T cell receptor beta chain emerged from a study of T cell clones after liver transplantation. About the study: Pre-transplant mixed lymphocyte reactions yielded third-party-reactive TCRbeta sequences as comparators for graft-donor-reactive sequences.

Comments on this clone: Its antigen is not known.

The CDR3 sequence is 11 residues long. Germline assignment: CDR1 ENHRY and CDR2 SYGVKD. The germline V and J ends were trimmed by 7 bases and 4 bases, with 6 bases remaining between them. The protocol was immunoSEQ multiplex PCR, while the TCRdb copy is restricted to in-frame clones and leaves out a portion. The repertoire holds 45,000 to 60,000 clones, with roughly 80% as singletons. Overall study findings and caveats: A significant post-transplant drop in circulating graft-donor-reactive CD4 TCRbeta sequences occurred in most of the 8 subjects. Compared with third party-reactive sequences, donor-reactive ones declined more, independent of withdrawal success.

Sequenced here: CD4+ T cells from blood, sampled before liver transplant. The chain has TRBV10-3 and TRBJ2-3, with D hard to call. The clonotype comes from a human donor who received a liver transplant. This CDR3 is CAIKVADTQYF. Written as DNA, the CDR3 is TGTGCCATCAAAGTTGCAGATACGCAGTATTTT.